These T cell receptor beta chains were read from a single sample in a study of graft-versus-host responses after intestinal transplantation. TCRdb keeps only in-frame clones here, not all; method: immunoSEQ multiplex PCR. Of about 12,000 clones listed, over 85% were seen once; the top ten hold about 4.4%. The sample consisted of PBMCs, taken roughly 1,100 days after intestinal transplantation. Receptors originate from a human patient who received an intestinal transplant, so some T cells may come from the graft donor. Both conserved end residues are part of each CDR3. D genes are given only for firm matches. Not every row has a clone size; where given, it reads once, few, many or a size class.

j_call,v_call,clone_size,d_call,cdr3_nt,cdr3_aa
TRBJ1-1,TRBV10-1,once,.,TGCGCCAGCAGTAAAGCCCGAGCTTTCTTT,CASSKARAFF
TRBJ2-7,TRBV7-8,.,TRBD1,TGTGCCAGCAGCTTAGGGGGGACAGCCGTCTACGAGCAGTACTTC,CASSLGGTAVYEQYF
TRBJ2-1,TRBV6-4,.,TRBD2,TGTGCCAGCAGTCCAAGCGGGGGGGCCGTCAATGAGCAGTTCTTC,CASSPSGGAVNEQFF
TRBJ2-3,TRBV10-3,.,TRBD2,TGTGCCACCGGACTAGCGGGGGGAGAAGATACGCAGTATTTT,CATGLAGGEDTQYF
TRBJ1-1,TRBV11-1,.,.,TGTGCCAGCAGCCACGACAGGAACACTGAAGCTTTCTTT,CASSHDRNTEAFF
TRBJ2-6,TRBV7-8,.,.,TGTGCCAGCGGCCGGGGGGCCAACGTCCTGACTTTC,CASGRGANVLTF
TRBJ1-4,TRBV7-7,once,.,TGTGCTAGGTCCTGCCCCCGGGGGCCCCCTAAAAGTAATGAAAAACTGTTTTTT,CARSCPRGPPKSNEKLFF
TRBJ1-6,TRBV4-2,once,TRBD1,TGTGCCAGCAGCCAAACAGGGGAGGCTTCACCCCTCCACTTT,CASSQTGEASPLHF
TRBJ1-2,TRBV11-2,.,.,TGTGCCAGCAGCCCTATGAGGGGGGTCAACTATGGCTACACCTTC,CASSPMRGVNYGYTF
TRBJ2-1,TRBV7-6,once,.,TGTGCCAGCAGCAAGAGGACGGACTCCTACAATGAGCAGTTCTTC,CASSKRTDSYNEQFF
TRBJ2-7,TRBV6-1,.,.,TGTGCCAGCAGTGAACTAGGAAGACGAACGACCTCCTACGAGCAGTACTTC,CASSELGRRTTSYEQYF
TRBJ1-4,TRBV11-2,once,.,TGTGCCAGCAGGTCCGCCTCGAGTGAAAAACTGTTTTTT,CASRSASSEKLFF
TRBJ2-2,TRBV9,.,.,TGTGCCAGCAGCCCCCGCCTAGCCGGAGGCGGGGAGCTGTTTTTT,CASSPRLAGGGELFF
TRBJ1-1,TRBV7-9,.,.,TGTGCCAGCAGCTTAGACCTCCGGGCTTTCTTT,CASSLDLRAFF
TRBJ2-3,TRBV2,.,TRBD2,TGTGCCAGCATCCGAGAGCGGGGGAGCACAGATACGCAGTATTTT,CASIRERGSTDTQYF
TRBJ1-3,TRBV7-3,.,.,TGTGCCAGCAGCTTAGGACCGTCCTCTGGAAACACCATATATTTT,CASSLGPSSGNTIYF
TRBJ1-1,TRBV10-2,.,.,TGCGCCAGCAATCCAGGGGCAGGGTTCACTGAAGCTTTCTTT,CASNPGAGFTEAFF
TRBJ1-1,TRBV28,.,.,TGTGCCAGCAGTTTGGCGGGGGTCAGAACTGAAGCTTTCTTT,CASSLAGVRTEAFF
TRBJ1-1,TRBV19,.,.,TGTGCCAGTAGTACCACAGCGAACACTGAAGCTTTCTTT,CASSTTANTEAFF
TRBJ1-1,TRBV6-5,.,.,TGTGCCAGCAGTTCAGGGTCTACTGAAGCTTTCTTT,CASSSGSTEAFF
TRBJ2-3,TRBV6-4,.,TRBD2,TGTGCCAGCAGTGACTCAGCGGGAGAGACAGATACGCAGTATTTT,CASSDSAGETDTQYF
TRBJ1-4,TRBV6-5,.,.,TGTGCCAGCAGTCCCGACAAGGGTAGGGAAAAACTGTTTTTT,CASSPDKGREKLFF
TRBJ2-7,TRBV5-1,.,TRBD1,TGCGCCACCAGGGCCCGGGACAGGGCCGGCGAGCAGTACTTC,CATRARDRAGEQYF
TRBJ2-3,TRBV7-7,.,.,TGTGCTAGCAGCTCCCGTGGGGGCGCCGCGGATACGCAGTATTTT,CASSSRGGAADTQYF
TRBJ1-1,TRBV19,.,.,TGTGCCAGTAGTATCGTGGGGTTGAACACTGAAGCTTTCTTT,CASSIVGLNTEAFF
TRBJ2-4,TRBV6-6,.,.,TGTGCCAGCAGCCAAAGGGACACCGGGGTCATTCAGTACTTC,CASSQRDTGVIQYF
TRBJ2-7,TRBV9,.,.,TGTGCCAGCAGCAGAACGGGACCGCCTCTCGACTACGAGCAGTACTTC,CASSRTGPPLDYEQYF
TRBJ2-5,TRBV19,.,TRBD2,TGTGCCAGTAGTATGAACCGGGGACTAGGAATACAAGAGACCCAGTACTTC,CASSMNRGLGIQETQYF
TRBJ2-7,TRBV7-8,.,TRBD2,TGTGCCAGCAGCCCCCTAGCGGGGGGCGGCACCTACGAGCAGTACTTC,CASSPLAGGGTYEQYF